The 10 T cell receptor beta chains reported below all come from one sample, sequenced in a study of metastatic and nonmetastatic thyroid tumors. All patients were treatment-naive before thyroid surgery. TCRdb reprocessed the PCR reads using MiXCR. The table records some 21,000 clones, roughly 20% of them present only once. The specimen sequenced was blood. Every receptor here comes from a female donor with papillary thyroid cancer or a benign thyroid nodule (not recorded which). Some clones in this sample may be carry-over from other donors' samples.

In this sample, this clone turned up many times. The chain couples TRBV28 to TRBJ2-2, with D perhaps being TRBD1 or TRBD2 (5 bases each). With 2 bases removed from V and 4 bases from J, the gap between germline ends came to 11 bases. CDR1 is MDHEN and CDR2 is SYDVKM in the germline V gene. The CDR3 spans 15 residues. CDR3 sequence: CASSLGGRGTGELFF. CDR3 in DNA: TGTGCCAGCAGTTTAGGGGGACGGGGCACCGGGGAGCTGTTTTTT.

With respect to this clone: Given the absence of the conserved phenylalanine or tryptophan at the CDR3 end, a read error is likely. It is unclear where the CDR3 begins or ends on the DNA, so no DNA is shown, and the CDR3 is as TCRdb lists it. This chain links TRBV11-2 with TRBJ2-1; the table's D call, TRBD2, has no DNA check behind it. Germline values: CDR1 SGHAT, CDR2 FQNNGV. Counting both end residues, the CDR3 totals 16 amino acids. The CDR3 loop reads CASSPTGTSGTGEQFL.

This clone has more than one count but fewer than ten. The CDR3 DNA reads TGTGCCAGCAGTGGAGGAGCGAACACCGGGGAGCTGTTTTTT. Protein: CASSGGANTGELFF. The rearrangement joins TRBV28 to TRBJ2-2; D is perhaps TRBD2 (5 bases). The germline V and J ends were trimmed by 5 bases and 0 bases, with 7 bases remaining between them. The CDR3 runs to 14 residues. Germline V gene lookup returns CDR1 MDHEN and CDR2 SYDVKM.

This clone was recorded a few times. The chain joins TRBV28 to TRBJ2-5, with 12 nucleotides matching TRBD2. The CDR3 length is 13 residues. Germline-derived CDR1 and CDR2 are MDHEN and SYDVKM. J gave up 11 bases and V 3 bases, and 4 bases lay outside the gene matches. The CDR3 DNA reads as TGTGCCAGCAGTTTGCCTAGCGGGAGGGTTCAGTACTTC. Translation gives CASSLPSGRVQYF.

A remark on this clone: Its ends do not fully match the called genes, so a read error is possible. V usage is TRBV11-1 and J usage is TRBJ2-2; 8 positions match TRBD2. This CDR3 spans 16 amino acids. Germline lookup yields CDR1 SGHAT and CDR2 FQDESV (reference sequence). The CDR3 protein is CASSPGLASGTWELFF. CDR3 coding DNA: TGTGCCAGCAGCCCCGGACTAGCCTCGGGCACCTGGGAGCTGTTTTTT.

The chain joins TRBV15 to TRBJ1-5; D ambiguous. CDR3 length: 12 amino acids. CDR1 and CDR2 (germline): LNHNV, YYDKDF (reference sequence). V was cut by 5 bases and J by 7 bases, with 9 bases left in between. CDR3 DNA sequence: TGTGCCACCAGCGCCGGGGAACAGCCCCAGCATTTT. Amino acid sequence: CATSAGEQPQHF.

This sequence joins TRBV5-1 and TRBJ1-2; D remains ambiguous. V was clipped by 0 bases and J by 7 bases, with 7 bases between them. Looked up from germline, CDR1 is SGHRS and CDR2 is YFSETQ. The CDR3 runs 12 residues. The CDR3 region has the DNA TGCGCCAGCAGCTTGGATGGTGGTGGCTACACCTTC. It translates to CASSLDGGGYTF.

This clone has only a few counts. The gene calls are TRBV2 and TRBJ2-2, with TRBD2 identical over 7 bases. This CDR3 is built from 15 residues. CDR1 is SNHLY and CDR2 is FYNNEI in the germline V gene. The V segment lost 7 bases and the J segment 4 bases; nucleotides outside the gene matches: 9. CDR3 sequence (DNA): TGTGCCAGCATCCCCTGGACTAGTGCCACCGGGGAGCTGTTTTTT. Amino acid sequence: CASIPWTSATGELFF.

The DNA of the CDR3 is TGTGCCAGCAGCTTCGGGGCCGAGCAGTTCTTC. This gives the protein CASSFGAEQFF. The chain employs TRBV5-4 and TRBJ2-1, with D tentatively TRBD1 or TRBD2 (5 bases each). With 2 bases removed from V and 10 bases from J, the gap between germline ends came to 7 bases. Germline V gene sequence: CDR1 SGHNT, CDR2 YYREEE (reference sequence). This CDR3 contains 11 residues.

Only a few counts were recorded for this clone. This chain joins TRBV12-3 or TRBV12-4 and TRBJ2-7; no definite D call. V was trimmed by 6 bases and J by 1 base, leaving 13 bases between them. The CDR3 spans 14 residues. DNA for the CDR3: TGTGCCAGCAGGGGCGAGAAATATTCCTACGAGCAGTACTTC. This gives the protein CASRGEKYSYEQYF.